This T cell receptor (beta chain) was recorded in a study of blood T cell repertoires in COVID-19. The wider study: Acute and convalescent COVID-19 specimens originated in the United States, Italy and Spain. PBMCs, B-cell-depleted T cells, or T cells provided the cDNA or gDNA that made up the material.

Germline assignment: CDR1 MNHNS and CDR2 SASEGT. This CDR3 contains 14 residues. The ends were cut back, 1 base at V and 6 bases at J, with 10 bases in the middle. Authors' analysis steps: For nucleated cells, counts were estimated from reference gene primer amplification. The protocol was immunoSEQ multiplex PCR, while the TCRdb copy is restricted to in-frame clones and leaves out a portion. From that table come the V and J calls and clone size; the DNA was used to work out D and trimming. Among 32,000 or so clones listed, around 88% were seen once. Specimen: peripheral blood. This clonotype was sampled from a human donor in a cohort sampled during active COVID-19. V usage is TRBV6-1 and J usage is TRBJ1-5, with D unclear. For the CDR3, the DNA is TGTGCCAGCAGTGAAGAACGAGGGCGTCAGCCCCAGCATTTT. Translating it yields CASSEERGRQPQHF.